The rows below give T cell receptor beta chains drawn from one sample of a study of T-cell reconstitution after alpha-beta-depleted transplantation in children. TCRdb redid the calling of the PCR reads with MiXCR, one entry per CDR3 protein. The table has about 400,000 distinct CDR3 sequences, around 21% seen once. The sequencing used PBMCs from the stem cell graft donor, collected from the stem cell graft. Receptor source: a human donor who donated a stem cell graft to a child with acute myeloid leukemia. The CDR3 runs from the conserved cysteine through the conserved F or W. A D gene is named only where the DNA matches it firmly. Rows may omit the clone size; those that give it use once, few, many or a size class.

V	J	size	D	CDR3	DNA
TRBV15	TRBJ2-7	many	TRBD1	CATSDWDRMGYEQYF	TGTGCCACCAGCGACTGGGACAGGATGGGCTACGAGCAGTACTTC
TRBV6-5	TRBJ1-6	-	-	CASSSTGTGYNSPLHF	TGTGCCAGCAGTTCAACCGGGACGGGATATAATTCACCCCTCCACTTT
TRBV25-1	TRBJ1-1	-	-	CASSELRQGFTEAFF	TGTGCCAGCAGTGAATTGAGGCAGGGTTTTACTGAAGCTTTCTTT
TRBV7-9	TRBJ1-1	-	-	CASSDSLRRNTEAFF	TGTGCCAGCAGTGATTCCCTCCGAAGGAACACTGAAGCTTTCTTT
TRBV28	TRBJ1-5	-	-	CASSLWNPGRGNQPQHF	TGTGCCAGCAGTTTATGGAATCCAGGGAGAGGCAATCAGCCCCAGCATTTT
TRBV20-1	TRBJ1-2	-	-	CSASSAGYGYTF	TGCAGTGCTAGCAGCGCAGGCTATGGCTACACCTTC
TRBV15	TRBJ2-7	-	TRBD2	CATSQTAGETWYEQYF	TGTGCCACCAGCCAGACAGCGGGAGAGACCTGGTACGAGCAGTACTTC
TRBV20-1	TRBJ1-5	few	-	CSARGDTGNQPQHF	TGCAGTGCTAGAGGCGACACGGGCAATCAGCCCCAGCATTTT
TRBV18	TRBJ2-1	many	-	CASSPGAGSYNEQFF	TGTGCCAGCTCACCAGGGGCGGGATCCTACAATGAGCAGTTCTTC
TRBV20-1	TRBJ2-7	-	-	CSARDLTRGLGSYEQYF	TGCAGTGCTAGAGATTTGACTAGAGGTCTCGGGTCCTACGAGCAGTACTTC
TRBV29-1	TRBJ1-4	many	-	CSVAVGGPAEKLFF	TGCAGCGTTGCAGTCGGGGGGCCTGCTGAAAAACTGTTTTTT
TRBV15	TRBJ2-3	-	TRBD1	CATSRNRGQADTQYF	TGTGCCACCAGCAGGAACAGGGGGCAGGCAGATACGCAGTATTTT
TRBV9	TRBJ2-3	-	-	CASSVSGIELTDTQYF	TGTGCCAGCAGCGTATCCGGAATAGAGCTCACGGATACGCAGTATTTT
TRBV20-1	TRBJ2-1	-	TRBD2	CSATARRESPFDEQFF	TGCAGTGCTACCGCTAGGCGGGAGTCCCCTTTCGATGAGCAGTTCTTC
TRBV29-1	TRBJ1-1	few	TRBD1	CSAGTGGDTEAFF	TGCAGCGCCGGGACAGGGGGAGACACTGAAGCTTTCTTT
TRBV9	TRBJ2-1	-	-	CASSAPAKLATSYNEQFF	TGTGCCAGCAGCGCCCCTGCCAAATTAGCGACCTCCTACAATGAGCAGTTCTTC
TRBV5-5	TRBJ2-2	-	-	CASSLVGGDTGELFF	TGTGCCAGCAGCTTGGTGGGAGGTGATACCGGGGAGCTGTTTTTT